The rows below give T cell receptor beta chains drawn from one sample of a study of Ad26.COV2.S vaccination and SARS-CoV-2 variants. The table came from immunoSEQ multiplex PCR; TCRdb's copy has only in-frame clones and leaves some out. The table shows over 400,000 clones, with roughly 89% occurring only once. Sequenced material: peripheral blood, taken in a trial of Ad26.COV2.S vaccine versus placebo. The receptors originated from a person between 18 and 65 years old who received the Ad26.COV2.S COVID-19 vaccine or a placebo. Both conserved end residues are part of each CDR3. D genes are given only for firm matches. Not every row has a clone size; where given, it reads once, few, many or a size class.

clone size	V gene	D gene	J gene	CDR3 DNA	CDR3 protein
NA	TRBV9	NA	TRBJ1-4	TGTGCCAGCAGCACGACGGGTGGCCCCTTTGAAAAACTGTTTTTT	CASSTTGGPFEKLFF
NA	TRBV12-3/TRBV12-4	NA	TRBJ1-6	TGTGCCAGCAGTTGGCCCAATTCACCCCTCCACTTT	CASSWPNSPLHF
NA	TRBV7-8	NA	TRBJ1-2	TGTGCCAGCAGCCTACTGGGAGGGTCGGCCTATGGCTACACCTTC	CASSLLGGSAYGYTF
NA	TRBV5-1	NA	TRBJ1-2	TGCGCCAGCAGCTTGGTGCCGGACAACTATGGCTACACCTTC	CASSLVPDNYGYTF
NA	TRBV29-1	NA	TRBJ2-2	TGCAGCGTTGGACGCACCGGGGAGCTGTTTTTT	CSVGRTGELFF
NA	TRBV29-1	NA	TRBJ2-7	TGCAGCGTTGAAGAAAGGCGCAGGGAGCAGTACTTC	CSVEERRREQYF
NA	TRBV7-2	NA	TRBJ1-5	TGTGCCAGCAGCTTAAGTACGGTAGGCAATCAGCCCCAGCATTTT	CASSLSTVGNQPQHF
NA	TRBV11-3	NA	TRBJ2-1	TGTGCCAGCAGCCATCTACTACTCTATTCCTACAATGAGCAGTTCTTC	CASSHLLLYSYNEQFF
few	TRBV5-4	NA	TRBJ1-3	TGTGCCAGCAGCTTCGGTGGTCGGGACTCTGGAAACACCATATATTTT	CASSFGGRDSGNTIYF
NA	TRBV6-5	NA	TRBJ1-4	TGTGCCAGCAGCTTGGGACGGCCGAATGAAAAACTGTTTTTT	CASSLGRPNEKLFF
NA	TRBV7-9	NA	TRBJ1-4	TGTGCCAGCAGCTCTTTAGTCGGTGAAAAACTGTTTTTT	CASSSLVGEKLFF
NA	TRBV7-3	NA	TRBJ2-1	TGTGCCAGCAGCTTCGCGGGCCGGTCTGGTGGGAGCAATGAGCAGTTCTTC	CASSFAGRSGGSNEQFF
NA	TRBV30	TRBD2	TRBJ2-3	TGTGCCTTTCAAGGACTAGCGGGAGCAGATACGCAGTATTTT	CAFQGLAGADTQYF
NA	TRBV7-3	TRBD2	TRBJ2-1	TGTGCCAGCAGCTTAGTAGGTAGCGGGATCTACAATGAGCAGTTCTTC	CASSLVGSGIYNEQFF
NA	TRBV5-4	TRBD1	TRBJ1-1	TGTGCCAGCAGACAAGTGGGAGGGCAGGGGGCCGACACTGAAGCTTTCTTT	CASRQVGGQGADTEAFF
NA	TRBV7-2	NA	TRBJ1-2	TGTGCCAGCAGCTTAGGCAGAAGGATTGGCTACACCTTC	CASSLGRRIGYTF
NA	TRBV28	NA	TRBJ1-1	TGTGCCAGCAGCCTCGGGCGGGGGCTAGAAGCTTTCTTT	CASSLGRGLEAFF
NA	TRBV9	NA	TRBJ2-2	TGTGCCAGCAGCGTAGAGATTGGAGGACACCTCACCGGGGAGCTGTTTTTT	CASSVEIGGHLTGELFF
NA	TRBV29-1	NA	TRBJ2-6	TGCAGCGTCCAGACAGGCTCTGGGGCCAACGTCCTGACTTTC	CSVQTGSGANVLTF
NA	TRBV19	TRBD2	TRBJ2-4	TGTGCCAGTAGTATCTTGCCGGGGGGTAGGGCCAAAAACATTCAGTACTTC	CASSILPGGRAKNIQYF
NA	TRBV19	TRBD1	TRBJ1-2	TGTGCCAGTAGTAGGGCCGGGACAGACGGCCCCTACTATGGCTACACCTTC	CASSRAGTDGPYYGYTF
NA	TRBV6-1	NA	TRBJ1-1	TGTGCCAGCAGTGAAGGTGGGGCAAGAGCTTTCTTT	CASSEGGARAFF
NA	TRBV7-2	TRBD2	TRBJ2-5	TGTGCCAGCAGATACGGACTAGCGTCGTCGGAGACCCAGTACTTC	CASRYGLASSETQYF